The T cell receptor beta chain described here comes from a study of shared clonotypes between healthy human individuals. CD4+ cells were split into CD45RA+ naive and CD45RA-negative memory subsets. The authors' processing: As immunoSEQ supplied junction-only sequences (without quality scores), filtering differed. Method: immunoSEQ multiplex PCR; TCRdb's copy keeps in-frame clones and lacks some. The V and J calls and the clone size are those of that table, but D and trimming were determined from the DNA. The sample holds some 900,000 clones, less than 85% seen once. General observations from the study: The authors sampled blood alone, and tissue repertoires likely differ.

This clone was recorded a few times. Its antigen is unidentified. CDR3 length: 13 amino acids. Germline V gene data show CDR1 as SGHDN and CDR2 as FVKESK. V lost 2 bases to trimming and J lost 5 bases, with 7 bases between them. Sequencing was done on a sample of memory CD4+ T cells sorted from blood. Sample subset: CD45RA-negative fraction. The chain is built from TRBV14 and TRBJ2-1; D gene ambiguous. This TCR was sampled from a man aged 18 to 30 in good health. CDR3 sequence reads: CASSQFPHNEQFF. CDR3 DNA: TGTGCCAGCAGCCAATTCCCACACAATGAGCAGTTCTTC.